One and the same sample provided the 9 T cell receptor beta chains below, sequenced in a study of T cell responses to AZD1222 COVID-19 vaccine. The table came from immunoSEQ multiplex PCR; TCRdb's copy has only in-frame clones and leaves some out. The repertoire consists of approximately 150,000 clones, with about 89% occurring once and the leading ten covering under 4%. Specimen: peripheral blood, collected 28 days after the second AZD1222 dose. These receptors were collected from an adult who received the AZD1222 COVID-19 vaccine.

The chain carries TRBV29-1 and TRBJ1-3; maybe TRBD1 (5 bases). The V end lost 0 bases, the J end lost 2 bases, and 8 bases lay between the germline ends. This CDR3 is 14 amino acids long. CDR1 SQVTM and CDR2 ANQGSEA come from the germline V gene. As DNA, the CDR3 is TGCAGCGTTGAAGATGGCAGGGCTGGAAACACCATATATTTT. Translation gives CSVEDGRAGNTIYF.

This clone showed up just once. The CDR3 nucleotides are TGTGCCAGCAGCCCTGGACACCAGTACGAGCAGTACTTC. It encodes CASSPGHQYEQYF. The rearrangement joins TRBV11-2 to TRBJ2-7; TRBD1 might be the D (5 bases). The CDR3 contains 13 residues. Germline loops: CDR1 SGHAT, CDR2 FQNNGV. V lost 5 bases, J lost 4 bases, and 12 bases lay in between.

V usage is TRBV7-9 and J usage is TRBJ1-1, with 8 bases lining up with TRBD1. From germline, CDR1 is SEHNR and CDR2 FQNEAQ (reference sequence). This CDR3 is built from 14 residues. Trimming removed 4 bases from V and 4 bases from J; junction bases left unmatched: 5. CDR3 amino acids: CASSSGGLSTEAFF. In DNA form, the CDR3 reads TGTGCCAGCAGCTCAGGGGGCTTAAGCACTGAAGCTTTCTTT.

The CDR3: CASSLEDSGLYNEQFF. CDR3 DNA: TGTGCCAGCAGCTTAGAGGATTCGGGACTATACAATGAGCAGTTCTTC. The rearrangement uses TRBV7-6 and TRBJ2-1; TRBD2 agrees at 7 bases. The CDR3 length is 16 residues. J was trimmed by 4 bases and V by 1 base; bases with no gene match: 7. Germline V lookup: CDR1 SGHVS, CDR2 FNYEAQ.

The chain combines TRBV5-5 with TRBJ2-1; no reliable D call. The CDR3 has 14 residues. The germline CDR1 and CDR2 sequences are SGHKS and YYEKEE (reference sequence). Trimming stripped 2 bases from V and 7 bases from J, with 13 bases between. The CDR3 bases are TGTGCCAGCAGCTTTTTGGGTTTCCGAAATGAGCAGTTCTTC. Translated, it gives CASSFLGFRNEQFF.

This clone was detected a few times. V usage is TRBV6-6 and J usage is TRBJ2-2; D gene ambiguous. This CDR3 spans 14 amino acids. The V gene lost 4 bases and the J gene lost 2 bases, with 8 bases spanning the gap. Per the germline V gene, CDR1 is MNHNY and CDR2 is SVGAGI (reference sequence). As DNA, the CDR3 is TGTGCCAGCAGTTCGGACCTCAACACCGGGGAGCTGTTTTTT. Translated: CASSSDLNTGELFF.

The gene calls are TRBV9 and TRBJ2-1, with 11 bases lining up with TRBD2. V dropped 1 base and J dropped 8; count of bases not matched to a gene: 17. The length of the CDR3 is 19 residues. Germline values: CDR1 SGDLS, CDR2 YYNGEE. The CDR3 loop reads CASSVLLHPTSGGGYEQFF. The CDR3 DNA follows: TGTGCCAGCAGCGTACTCTTGCACCCCACTAGCGGGGGAGGCTATGAGCAGTTCTTC.

The chain couples TRBV9 to TRBJ1-2; D is unresolved. Trimming removed 3 bases at V and 3 bases at J, with 12 bases between. The CDR3 totals 14 residues. Per germline, CDR1 SGDLS and CDR2 YYNGEE. The CDR3 nucleotides read TGTGCCAGCAGCGCAACCAGGACGGACTATGGCTACACCTTC. Amino acids: CASSATRTDYGYTF.

This chain connects TRBV7-9 to TRBJ1-5, with a weak D call TRBD1 (6 bases). Deletions cut 4 bases from V and 7 bases from J, with 17 bases between. Looked up from germline, CDR1 is SEHNR and CDR2 is FQNEAQ (reference sequence). The length of the CDR3 is 15 residues. In DNA, the CDR3 is TGTGCCAGCAGCTCTCGCGGGGGGCTTGGACAGCCCCAGCATTTT. It specifies CASSSRGGLGQPQHF.